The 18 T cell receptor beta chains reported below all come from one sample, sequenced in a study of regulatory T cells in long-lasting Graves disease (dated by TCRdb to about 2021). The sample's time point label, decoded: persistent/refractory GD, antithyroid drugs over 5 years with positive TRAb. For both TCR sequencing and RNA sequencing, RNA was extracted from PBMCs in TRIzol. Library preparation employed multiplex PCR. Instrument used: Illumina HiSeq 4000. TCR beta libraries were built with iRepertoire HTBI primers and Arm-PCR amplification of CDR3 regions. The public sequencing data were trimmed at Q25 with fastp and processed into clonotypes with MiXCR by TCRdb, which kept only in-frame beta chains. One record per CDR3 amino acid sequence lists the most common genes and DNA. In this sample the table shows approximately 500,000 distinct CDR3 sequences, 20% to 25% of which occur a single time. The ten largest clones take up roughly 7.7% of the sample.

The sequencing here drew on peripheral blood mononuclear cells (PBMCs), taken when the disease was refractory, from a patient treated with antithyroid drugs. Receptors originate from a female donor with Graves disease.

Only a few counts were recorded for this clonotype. Written as DNA, the CDR3 is TGCAGCGTTGGGACAGACACCGGGGAGCTGTTTTTT. It translates to CSVGTDTGELFF. The chain couples TRBV29-1 to TRBJ2-2; D perhaps matches TRBD1 (6 bases). Trimming removed 4 bases from V and 3 bases from J, with 6 bases in between. Germline loops: CDR1 SQVTM, CDR2 ANQGSEA. CDR3 length equals 12 residues.

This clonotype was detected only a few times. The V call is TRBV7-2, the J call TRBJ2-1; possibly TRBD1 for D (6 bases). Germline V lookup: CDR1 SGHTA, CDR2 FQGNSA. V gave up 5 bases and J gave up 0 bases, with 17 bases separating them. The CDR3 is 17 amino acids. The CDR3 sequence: CASSRRGQQISYNEQFF. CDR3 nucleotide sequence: TGTGCCAGCAGCCGCAGGGGCCAACAGATCTCCTACAATGAGCAGTTCTTC. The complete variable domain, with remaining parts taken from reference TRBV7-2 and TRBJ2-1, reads GAGVSQSPSNKVTEKGKDVELRCDPISGHTALYWYRQSLGQGLEFLIYFQGNSAPDKSGLPSDRFSAERTGGSVSTLTIQRTQQEDSAVYLCASSRRGQQISYNEQFFGPGTRLTVL.

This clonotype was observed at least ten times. The CDR3 nucleotides are TGTGCCAGCAGCTCGGGACTAGCGGGGAGAGAGACCCAGTACTTC. Its protein product is CASSSGLAGRETQYF. The J gene is TRBJ2-5, the V gene TRBV28, with TRBD2 identical over 13 bases. J gave up 4 bases and V 6 bases, and 5 bases lay outside the gene matches. There are 15 residues in the CDR3. CDR1 is MDHEN and CDR2 is SYDVKM in the germline V gene.

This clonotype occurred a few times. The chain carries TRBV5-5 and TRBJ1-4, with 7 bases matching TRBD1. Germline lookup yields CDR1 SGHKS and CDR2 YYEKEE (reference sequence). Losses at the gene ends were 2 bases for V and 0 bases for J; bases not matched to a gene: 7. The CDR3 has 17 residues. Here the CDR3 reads CASSFGTDLATNEKLFF. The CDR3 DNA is TGTGCCAGCAGCTTCGGGACAGACCTTGCAACTAATGAAAAACTGTTTTTT. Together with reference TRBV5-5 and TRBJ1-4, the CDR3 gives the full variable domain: DAGVTQSPTHLIKTRGQQVTLRCSPISGHKSVSWYQQVLGQGPQFIFQYYEKEERGRGNFPDRFSARQFPNYSSELNVNALLLGDSALYLCASSFGTDLATNEKLFFGSGTQLSVL.

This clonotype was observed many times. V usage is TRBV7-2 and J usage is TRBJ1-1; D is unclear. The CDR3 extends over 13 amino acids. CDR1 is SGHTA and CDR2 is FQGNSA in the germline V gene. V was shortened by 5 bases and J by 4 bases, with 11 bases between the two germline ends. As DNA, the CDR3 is TGTGCCAGCAGCGTGTCCACGGTCACTGAAGCTTTCTTT. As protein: CASSVSTVTEAFF.

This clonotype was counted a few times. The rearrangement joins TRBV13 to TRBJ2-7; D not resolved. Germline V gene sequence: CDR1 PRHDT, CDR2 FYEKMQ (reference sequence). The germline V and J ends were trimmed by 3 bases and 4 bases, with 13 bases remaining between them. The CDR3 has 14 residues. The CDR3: CASSFARSKYEQYF. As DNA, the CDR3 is TGTGCCAGCAGCTTTGCCAGGTCAAAGTACGAGCAGTACTTC. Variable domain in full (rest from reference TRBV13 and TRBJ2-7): AAGVIQSPRHLIKEKRETATLKCYPIPRHDTVYWYQQGPGQDPQFLISFYEKMQSDKGSIPDRFSAQQFSDYHSELNMSSLELGDSALYFCASSFARSKYEQYFGPGTRLTVT.

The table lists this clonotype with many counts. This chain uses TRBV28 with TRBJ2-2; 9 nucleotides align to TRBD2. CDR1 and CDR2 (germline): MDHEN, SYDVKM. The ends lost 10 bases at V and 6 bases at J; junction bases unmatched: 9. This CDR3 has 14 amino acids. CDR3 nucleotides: TGTGCCACCAATAGCGGGAGCGTCCCCGGGGAGCTGTTTTTT. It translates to CATNSGSVPGELFF.

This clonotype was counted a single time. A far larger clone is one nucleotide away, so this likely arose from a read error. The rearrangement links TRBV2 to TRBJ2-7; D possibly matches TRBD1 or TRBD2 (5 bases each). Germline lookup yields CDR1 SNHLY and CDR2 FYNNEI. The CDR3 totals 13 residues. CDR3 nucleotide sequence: TGTGCCAGCGGTGAAGGGACCGCCTACGAGCAGTACTTC. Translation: CASGEGTAYEQYF.

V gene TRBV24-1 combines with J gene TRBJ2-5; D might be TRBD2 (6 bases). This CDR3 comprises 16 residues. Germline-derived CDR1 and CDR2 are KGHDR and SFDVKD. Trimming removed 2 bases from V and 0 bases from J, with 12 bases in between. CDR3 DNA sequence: TGTGCCACCAGTGATTCGTGGGCTAGCGACCAAGAGACCCAGTACTTC. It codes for CATSDSWASDQETQYF.

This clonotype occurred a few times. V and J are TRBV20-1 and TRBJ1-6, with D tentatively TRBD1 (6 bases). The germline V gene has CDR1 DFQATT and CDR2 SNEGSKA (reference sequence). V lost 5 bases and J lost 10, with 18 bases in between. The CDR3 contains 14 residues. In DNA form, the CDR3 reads TGCAGTGCTGGGGACGGGGGCTGGAGATCACCCCTCCACTTT. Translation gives CSAGDGGWRSPLHF.

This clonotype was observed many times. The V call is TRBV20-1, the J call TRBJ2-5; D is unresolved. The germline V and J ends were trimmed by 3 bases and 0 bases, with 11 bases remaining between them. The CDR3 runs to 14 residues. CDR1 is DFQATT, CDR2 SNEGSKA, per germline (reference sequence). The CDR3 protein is CSARLSAYQETQYF. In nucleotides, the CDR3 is TGCAGTGCTAGGTTGTCAGCATACCAAGAGACCCAGTACTTC.

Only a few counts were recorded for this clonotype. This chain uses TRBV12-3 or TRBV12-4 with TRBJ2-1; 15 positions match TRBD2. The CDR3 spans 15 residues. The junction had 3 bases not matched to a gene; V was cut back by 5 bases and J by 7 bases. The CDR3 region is CASSTGTSGRNEQFF. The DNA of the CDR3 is TGTGCCAGCAGTACCGGGACTAGCGGGAGGAATGAGCAGTTCTTC.

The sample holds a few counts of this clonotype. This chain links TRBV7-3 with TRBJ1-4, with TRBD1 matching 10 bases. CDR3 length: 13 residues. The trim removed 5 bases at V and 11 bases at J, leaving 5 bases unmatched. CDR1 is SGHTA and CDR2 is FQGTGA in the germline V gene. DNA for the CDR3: TGTGCCAGCAGCGATGGACAGGGGGGGAAACTGTTTTTT. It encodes CASSDGQGGKLFF.

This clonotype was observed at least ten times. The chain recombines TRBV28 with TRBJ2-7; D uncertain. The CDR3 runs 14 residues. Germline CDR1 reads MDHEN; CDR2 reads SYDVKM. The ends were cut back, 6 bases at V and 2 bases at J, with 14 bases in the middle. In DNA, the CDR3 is TGTGCCAGCAGCCACGTCGGTGGTACCTACGAGCAGTACTTC. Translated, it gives CASSHVGGTYEQYF.

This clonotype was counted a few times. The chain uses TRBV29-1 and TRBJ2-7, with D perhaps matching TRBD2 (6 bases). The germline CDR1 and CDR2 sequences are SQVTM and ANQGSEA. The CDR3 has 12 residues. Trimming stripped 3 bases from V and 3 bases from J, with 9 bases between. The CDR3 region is CSVDGGDYEQYF. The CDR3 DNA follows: TGCAGCGTTGACGGCGGGGACTACGAGCAGTACTTC.

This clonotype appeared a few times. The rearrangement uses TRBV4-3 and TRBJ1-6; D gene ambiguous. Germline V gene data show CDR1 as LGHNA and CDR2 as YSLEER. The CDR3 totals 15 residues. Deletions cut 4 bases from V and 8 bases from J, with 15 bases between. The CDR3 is CASSRIWGLDSPLHF. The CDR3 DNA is TGCGCCAGCAGCCGCATCTGGGGTCTGGATTCACCCCTCCACTTT.

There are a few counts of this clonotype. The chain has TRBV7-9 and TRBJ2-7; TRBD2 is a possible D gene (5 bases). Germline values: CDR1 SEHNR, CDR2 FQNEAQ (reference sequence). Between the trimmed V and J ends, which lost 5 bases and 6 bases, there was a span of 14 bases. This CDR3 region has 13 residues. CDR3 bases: TGTGCCAGCAGCCGTACCGAAGGGAGCGAGCAGTACTTC. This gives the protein CASSRTEGSEQYF.

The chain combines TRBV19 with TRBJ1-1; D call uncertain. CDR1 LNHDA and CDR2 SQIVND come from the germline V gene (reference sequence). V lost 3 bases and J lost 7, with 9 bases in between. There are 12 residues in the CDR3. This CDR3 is CASSMMGSEAFF. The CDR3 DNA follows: TGTGCCAGTAGTATGATGGGCAGTGAAGCTTTCTTT.